The sequence of this TCR beta chain was determined in a study of cytomegalovirus exposure and HLA in healthy donors. PCR involved 60 Vbeta and 13 Jbeta primers. Repertoires were generated with immunoSEQ multiplex PCR, while TCRdb's copy carries only in-frame clones and drops some. The profile shows around 180,000 clones, almost 85% of them singletons. The study, taken as a whole, reports: The authors listed around 150 TCR beta chains as cytomegalovirus-associated. The study found most TCR sequences rare, yet found some public TCRs in many donors. CMV serostatus alone was available as immune exposure information.

On this clone itself: Its antigen is currently unknown.

V lost 1 base and J lost 5, with 9 bases in between. The CDR3 loop spans 13 amino acids. Germline-derived CDR1 and CDR2 are SGHRS and YFSETQ. This receptor was obtained from a girl under 18 in good health and CMV-seropositive. Sequenced input: PBMCs. This chain links TRBV5-1 with TRBJ1-1; no reliable D call. CDR3 DNA sequence: TGCGCCAGCAGCTTGTCGGCAGCGACTGAAGCTTTCTTT. It specifies CASSLSAATEAFF.